This T cell receptor beta chain was retrieved from a study of OX40 agonist ivuxolimab in advanced cancers. Overall study context: Patients with hepatocellular carcinoma, melanoma, renal cell or head and neck cancer made up the dose-escalation patients.

Using immunoSEQ multiplex PCR, the repertoire was profiled, and TCRdb retains in-frame clones only, with some absent. This sample has about 73,000 clones, with approximately 86% found just once. Broader study findings: Circulating CD4+ and CD8+ T cells showed clonal expansion by week 6 at 0.1 to 3.0 mg/kg. No antigen was identified for the clonally expanded peripheral T cells. There were, on average, more expanded clones in CD8+ T cells than in CD4+.

The junction had 5 bases not matched to a gene; V was cut back by 4 bases and J by 0 bases. This CDR3 comprises 15 residues. Germline V CDR1 and CDR2: LNHDA, SQIVND (reference sequence). A remark on this clone: Its matching antigen is unknown.

The receptor's source is an adult with an advanced solid tumor such as melanoma, head and neck, liver or kidney cancer. V and J are TRBV19 and TRBJ1-1; 7 bases are a match to TRBD1. Specimen: CD4+ or CD8+ T cells sorted from blood, collected in a trial of the OX40 agonist ivuxolimab. The CDR3 reads CASSRDRDMNTEAFF. CDR3 in DNA: TGTGCCAGTAGTAGAGACAGGGATATGAACACTGAAGCTTTCTTT.